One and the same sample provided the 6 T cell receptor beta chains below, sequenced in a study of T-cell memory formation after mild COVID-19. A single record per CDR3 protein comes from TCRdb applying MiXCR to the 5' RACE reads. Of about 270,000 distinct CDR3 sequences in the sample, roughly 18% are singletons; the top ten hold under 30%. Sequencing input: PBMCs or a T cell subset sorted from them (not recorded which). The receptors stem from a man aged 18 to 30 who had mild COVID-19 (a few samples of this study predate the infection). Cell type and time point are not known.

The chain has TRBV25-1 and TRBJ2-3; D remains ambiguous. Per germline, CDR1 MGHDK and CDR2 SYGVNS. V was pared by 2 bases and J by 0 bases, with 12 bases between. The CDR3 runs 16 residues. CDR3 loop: CASSETTLASTDTQYF. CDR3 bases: TGTGCCAGCAGTGAAACGACCTTAGCTAGCACAGATACGCAGTATTTT.

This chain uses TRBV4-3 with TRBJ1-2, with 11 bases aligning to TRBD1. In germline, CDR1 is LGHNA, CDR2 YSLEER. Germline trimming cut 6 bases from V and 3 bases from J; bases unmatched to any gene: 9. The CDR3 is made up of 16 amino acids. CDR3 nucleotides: TGCGCCAGCAGTCATATAGGGACAGGGGGGGACTATGGCTACACCTTC. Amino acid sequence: CASSHIGTGGDYGYTF.

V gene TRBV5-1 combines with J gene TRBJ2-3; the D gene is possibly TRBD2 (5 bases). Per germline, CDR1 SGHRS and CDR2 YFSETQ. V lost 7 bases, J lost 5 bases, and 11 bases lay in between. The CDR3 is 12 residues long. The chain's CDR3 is CASGGRLDTQYF. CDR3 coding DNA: TGCGCCAGCGGAGGACGTTTAGATACGCAGTATTTT.

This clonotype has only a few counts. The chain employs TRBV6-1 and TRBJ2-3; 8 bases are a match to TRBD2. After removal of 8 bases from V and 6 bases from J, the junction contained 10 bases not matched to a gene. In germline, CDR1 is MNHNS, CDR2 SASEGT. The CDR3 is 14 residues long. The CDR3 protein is CASRGTGGPDTQYF. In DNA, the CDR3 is TGTGCCAGCCGCGGTACGGGGGGGCCGGATACGCAGTATTTT.

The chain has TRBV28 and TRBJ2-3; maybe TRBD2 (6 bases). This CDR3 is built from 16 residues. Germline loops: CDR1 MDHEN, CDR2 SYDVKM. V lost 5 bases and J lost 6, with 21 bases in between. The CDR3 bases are TGTGCCAGCAGTCTGCGGGGTCAGGCAATCGGGGATACGCAGTATTTT. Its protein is CASSLRGQAIGDTQYF.

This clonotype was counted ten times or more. The CDR3 nucleotides are TGTGCCAGCAGCTTAGACCCGGGGGAAGATACGCAGTATTTT. Amino acids: CASSLDPGEDTQYF. The rearrangement joins TRBV11-2 to TRBJ2-3; possibly TRBD2 for D (6 bases). CDR1 SGHAT and CDR2 FQNNGV come from the germline V gene. Trimming cost V 0 bases and J 5 bases, with 9 bases left between them. The CDR3 spans 14 residues.